This TCR beta chain appears in the sequencing data of a study of blood T cell repertoires in COVID-19. Study at large: Acute and convalescent COVID-19 specimens originated in the United States, Italy and Spain. PBMCs, B-cell-depleted T cells, or T cells provided the cDNA or gDNA that made up the material.

Methods used by the authors: By means of reference gene primer amplification, nucleated cell counts were estimated. Repertoires were generated with immunoSEQ multiplex PCR, while TCRdb's copy carries only in-frame clones and drops some. The V and J calls and clone size are taken from that table; D and trimming were inferred from the DNA. There are almost 30,000 clones in the sample; approximately 80% occur only once, and approximately 47% lies in the top ten. The germline CDR1 and CDR2 sequences are SEHNR and FQNEAQ (reference sequence). The ends were cut back, 5 bases at V and 4 bases at J, with 17 bases in the middle. The CDR3 contains 16 residues.

Sequencing was carried out using peripheral blood. This chain joins TRBV7-9 and TRBJ1-4; no firm D call. The clonotype comes from a woman aged 65 to 85 with acute or convalescent COVID-19. The CDR3 DNA reads as TGTGCCAGCAGCCCCTTCATGGGCAGTTTTAATGAAAAACTGTTTTTT. Amino acid sequence: CASSPFMGSFNEKLFF.